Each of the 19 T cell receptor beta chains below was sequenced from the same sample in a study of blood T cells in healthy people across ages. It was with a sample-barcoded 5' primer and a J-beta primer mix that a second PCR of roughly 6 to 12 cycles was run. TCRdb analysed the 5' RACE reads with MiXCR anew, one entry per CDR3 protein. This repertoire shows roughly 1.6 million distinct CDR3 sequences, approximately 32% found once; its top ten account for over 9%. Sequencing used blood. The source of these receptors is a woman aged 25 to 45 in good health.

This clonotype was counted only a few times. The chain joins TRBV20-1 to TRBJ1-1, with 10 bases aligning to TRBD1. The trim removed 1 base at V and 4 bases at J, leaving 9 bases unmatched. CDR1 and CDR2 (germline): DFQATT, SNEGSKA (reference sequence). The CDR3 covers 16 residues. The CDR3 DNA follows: TGCAGTGCTAGAGCCCCGACAGGGGGCCCTGGCACTGAAGCTTTCTTT. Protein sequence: CSARAPTGGPGTEAFF.

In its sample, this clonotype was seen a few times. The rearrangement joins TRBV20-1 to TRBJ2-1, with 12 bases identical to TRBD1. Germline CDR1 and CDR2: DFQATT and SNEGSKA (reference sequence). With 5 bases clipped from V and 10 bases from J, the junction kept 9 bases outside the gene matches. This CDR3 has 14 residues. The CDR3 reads CSAAGQGAWGEQFF. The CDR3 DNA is TGCAGTGCTGCGGGACAGGGGGCGTGGGGGGAGCAGTTCTTC.

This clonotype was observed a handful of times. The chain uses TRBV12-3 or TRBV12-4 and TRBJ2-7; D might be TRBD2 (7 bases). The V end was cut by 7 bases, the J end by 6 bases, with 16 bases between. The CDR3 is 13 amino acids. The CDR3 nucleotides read TGTGCCAGCACCACTCGGGGGGCGAGCGAGCAGTACTTC. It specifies CASTTRGASEQYF.

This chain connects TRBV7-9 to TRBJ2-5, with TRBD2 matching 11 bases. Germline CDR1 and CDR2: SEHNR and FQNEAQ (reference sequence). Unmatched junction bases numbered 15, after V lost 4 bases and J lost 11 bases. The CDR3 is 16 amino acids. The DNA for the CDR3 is TGTGCCAGCAGCTCAGAGGGACTAGCGGAGGGGGGGGAGCAGTACTTC. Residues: CASSSEGLAEGGEQYF.

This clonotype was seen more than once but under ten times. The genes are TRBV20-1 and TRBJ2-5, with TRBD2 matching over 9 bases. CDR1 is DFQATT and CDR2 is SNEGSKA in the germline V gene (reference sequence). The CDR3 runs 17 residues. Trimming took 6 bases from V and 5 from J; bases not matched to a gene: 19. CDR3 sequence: CSAAPPAMRGGRETQYF. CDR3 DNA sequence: TGCAGTGCCGCACCTCCCGCGATGCGGGGGGGTCGGGAGACCCAGTACTTC.

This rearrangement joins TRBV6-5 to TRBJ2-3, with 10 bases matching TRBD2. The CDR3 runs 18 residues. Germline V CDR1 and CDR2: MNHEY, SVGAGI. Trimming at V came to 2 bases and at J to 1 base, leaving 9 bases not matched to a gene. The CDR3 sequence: CASSYTTWSGGGTDTQYF. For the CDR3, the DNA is TGTGCCAGCAGTTACACGACTTGGAGCGGGGGGGGCACAGATACGCAGTATTTT.

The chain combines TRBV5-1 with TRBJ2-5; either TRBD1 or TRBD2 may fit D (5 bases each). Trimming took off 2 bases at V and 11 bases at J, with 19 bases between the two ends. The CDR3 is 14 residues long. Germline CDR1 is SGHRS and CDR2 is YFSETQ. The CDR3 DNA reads TGCGCCAGCAGCTTTCTAGAGGGGTTTAATGAGCAGTACTTC. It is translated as CASSFLEGFNEQYF.

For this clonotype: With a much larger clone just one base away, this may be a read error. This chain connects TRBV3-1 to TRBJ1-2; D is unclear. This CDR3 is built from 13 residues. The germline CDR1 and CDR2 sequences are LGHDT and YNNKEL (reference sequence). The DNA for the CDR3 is TGTGCCAGCAACCAAGGGCCGTACTATGGCTACACCTTC. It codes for CASNQGPYYGYTF.

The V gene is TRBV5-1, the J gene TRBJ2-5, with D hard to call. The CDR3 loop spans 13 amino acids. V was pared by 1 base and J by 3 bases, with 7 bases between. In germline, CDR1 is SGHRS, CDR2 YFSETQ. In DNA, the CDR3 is TGCGCCAGCAGCTTGCTTTCTGAAGAGACCCAGTACTTC. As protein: CASSLLSEETQYF.

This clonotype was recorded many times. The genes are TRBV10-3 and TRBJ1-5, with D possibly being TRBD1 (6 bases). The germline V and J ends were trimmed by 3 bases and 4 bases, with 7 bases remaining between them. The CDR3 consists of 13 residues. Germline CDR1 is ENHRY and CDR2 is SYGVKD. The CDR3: CAISEGGNQPQHF. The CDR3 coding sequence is TGTGCCATCAGTGAAGGGGGGAATCAGCCCCAGCATTTT.

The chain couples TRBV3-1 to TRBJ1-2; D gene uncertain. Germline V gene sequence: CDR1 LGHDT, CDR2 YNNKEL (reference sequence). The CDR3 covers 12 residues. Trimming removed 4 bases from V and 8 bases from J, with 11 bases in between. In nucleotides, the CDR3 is TGTGCCAGCAGCCCGGGATGGGCAGGCTACACCTTC. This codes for CASSPGWAGYTF.

The CDR3 region has the DNA TGTGCCAGTAGTATCTTCGGGTCGACTAACTATGGCTACACCTTC. Protein product: CASSIFGSTNYGYTF. The V call is TRBV19, the J call TRBJ1-2; D is undetermined. V gave up 3 bases and J gave up 0 bases, with 11 bases separating them. The CDR3 is 15 residues long. Germline CDR1 and CDR2: LNHDA and SQIVND (reference sequence).

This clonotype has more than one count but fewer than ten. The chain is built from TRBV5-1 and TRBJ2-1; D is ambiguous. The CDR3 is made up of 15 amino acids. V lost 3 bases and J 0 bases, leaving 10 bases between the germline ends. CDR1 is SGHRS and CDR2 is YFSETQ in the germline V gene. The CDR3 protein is CASSSSISSYNEQFF. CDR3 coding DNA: TGCGCCAGCAGCTCCTCTATTAGCTCCTACAATGAGCAGTTCTTC. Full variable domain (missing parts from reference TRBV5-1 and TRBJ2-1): KAGVTQTPRYLIKTRGQQVTLSCSPISGHRSVSWYQQTPGQGLQFLFEYFSETQRNKGNFPGRFSGRQFSNSRSEMNVSTLELGDSALYLCASSSSISSYNEQFFGPGTRLTVL.

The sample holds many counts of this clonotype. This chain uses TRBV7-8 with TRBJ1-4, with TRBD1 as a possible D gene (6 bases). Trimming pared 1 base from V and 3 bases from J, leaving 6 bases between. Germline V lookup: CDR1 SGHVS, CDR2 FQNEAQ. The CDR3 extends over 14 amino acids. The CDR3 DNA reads TGTGCCAGCAGCTTAGGGACAGCTAATGAAAAACTGTTTTTT. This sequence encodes CASSLGTANEKLFF.

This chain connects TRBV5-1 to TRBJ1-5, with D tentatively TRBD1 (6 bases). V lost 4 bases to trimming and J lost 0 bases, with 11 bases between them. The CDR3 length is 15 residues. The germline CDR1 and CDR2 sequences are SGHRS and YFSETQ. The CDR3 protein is CASSPDSLSNQPQHF. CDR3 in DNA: TGCGCCAGCAGCCCGGACAGCCTTAGCAATCAGCCCCAGCATTTT. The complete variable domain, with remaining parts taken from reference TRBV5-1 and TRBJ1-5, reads KAGVTQTPRYLIKTRGQQVTLSCSPISGHRSVSWYQQTPGQGLQFLFEYFSETQRNKGNFPGRFSGRQFSNSRSEMNVSTLELGDSALYLCASSPDSLSNQPQHFGDGTRLSIL.

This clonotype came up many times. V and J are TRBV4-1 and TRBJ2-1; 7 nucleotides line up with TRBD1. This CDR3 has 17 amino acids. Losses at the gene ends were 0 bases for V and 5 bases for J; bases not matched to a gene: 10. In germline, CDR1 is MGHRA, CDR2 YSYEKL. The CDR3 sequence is CASSQDLDGTANNEQFF. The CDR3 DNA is TGCGCCAGCAGCCAAGATCTTGACGGGACAGCGAACAATGAGCAGTTCTTC.

CDR3 region: CASSSIRGLGEQYF. In DNA form, the CDR3 reads TGTGCCAGCAGCTCGATTAGAGGGTTAGGCGAGCAGTACTTC. The V gene is TRBV6-2 or TRBV6-3, the J gene TRBJ2-7; possible D gene TRBD2, 5 bases. The V end lost 6 bases, the J end lost 6 bases, and 18 bases lay between the germline ends. Germline assignment: CDR1 MNHEY and CDR2 SVGEGT. The CDR3 runs 14 residues.

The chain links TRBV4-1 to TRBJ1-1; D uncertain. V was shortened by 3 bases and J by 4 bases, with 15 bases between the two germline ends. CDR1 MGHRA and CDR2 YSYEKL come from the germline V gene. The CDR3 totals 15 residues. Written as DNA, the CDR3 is TGCGCCAGCAGCCACCCGGGAGTCAGGAGCACTGAAGCTTTCTTT. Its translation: CASSHPGVRSTEAFF.

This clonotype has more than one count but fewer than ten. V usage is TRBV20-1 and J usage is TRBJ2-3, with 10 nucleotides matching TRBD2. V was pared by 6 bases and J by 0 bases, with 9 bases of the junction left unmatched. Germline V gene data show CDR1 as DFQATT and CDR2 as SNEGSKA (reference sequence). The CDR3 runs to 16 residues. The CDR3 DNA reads TGCAGTGCCCTAGGGATAGCGGGGGGCAGCACAGATACGCAGTATTTT. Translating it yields CSALGIAGGSTDTQYF.